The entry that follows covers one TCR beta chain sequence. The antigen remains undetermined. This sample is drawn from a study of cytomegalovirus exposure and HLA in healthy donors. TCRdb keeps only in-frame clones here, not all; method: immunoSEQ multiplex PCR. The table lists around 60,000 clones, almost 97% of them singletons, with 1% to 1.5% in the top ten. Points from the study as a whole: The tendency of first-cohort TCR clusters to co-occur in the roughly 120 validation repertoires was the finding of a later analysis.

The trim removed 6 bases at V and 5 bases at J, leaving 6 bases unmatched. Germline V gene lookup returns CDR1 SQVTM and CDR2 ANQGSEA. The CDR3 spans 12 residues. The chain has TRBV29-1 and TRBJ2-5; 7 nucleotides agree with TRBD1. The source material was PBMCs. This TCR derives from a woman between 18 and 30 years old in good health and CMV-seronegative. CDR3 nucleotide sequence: TGCAGCGTCCCCGGACAGGATGAGACCCAGTACTTC. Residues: CSVPGQDETQYF.